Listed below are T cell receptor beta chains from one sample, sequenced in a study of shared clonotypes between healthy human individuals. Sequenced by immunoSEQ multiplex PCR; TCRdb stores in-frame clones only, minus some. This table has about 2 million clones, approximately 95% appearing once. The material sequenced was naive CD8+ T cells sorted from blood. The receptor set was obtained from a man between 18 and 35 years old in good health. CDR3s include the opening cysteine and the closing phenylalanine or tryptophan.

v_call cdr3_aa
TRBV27 CASSLSKGHEQYF
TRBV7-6 CASSPGADSSYNEQFF
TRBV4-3 CASSQDRGSSYNEQFF
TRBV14 CASSQDLEGAMGRGNSPLHF
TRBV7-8 CASTGSYEQYF
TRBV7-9 CASSLTGGKETQYF
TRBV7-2 CASSVMAGGLETQYF
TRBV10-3 CAISEGAATGELFF
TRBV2 CASSAGGGTTYEQYF
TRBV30 CAWSLGVETQYF
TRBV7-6 CASSQWVNEQFF
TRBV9 CASSVVGQGAGPGELFF
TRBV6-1 CASSERGTVTGELFF
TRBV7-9 CASSSLTGYNQPQHF